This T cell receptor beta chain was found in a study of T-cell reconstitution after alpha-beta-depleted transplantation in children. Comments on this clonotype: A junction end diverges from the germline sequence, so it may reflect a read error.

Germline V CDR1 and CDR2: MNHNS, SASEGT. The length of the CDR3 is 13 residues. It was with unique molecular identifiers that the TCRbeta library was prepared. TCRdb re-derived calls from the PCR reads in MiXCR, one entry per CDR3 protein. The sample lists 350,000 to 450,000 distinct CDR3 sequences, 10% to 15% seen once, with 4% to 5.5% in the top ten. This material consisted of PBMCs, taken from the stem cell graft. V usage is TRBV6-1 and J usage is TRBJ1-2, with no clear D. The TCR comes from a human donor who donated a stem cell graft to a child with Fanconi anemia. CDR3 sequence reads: CASSERGGYGYTF. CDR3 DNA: TGTGCCAGCAGTGAACGTGGAGGCTATGGTTACACCTTC.